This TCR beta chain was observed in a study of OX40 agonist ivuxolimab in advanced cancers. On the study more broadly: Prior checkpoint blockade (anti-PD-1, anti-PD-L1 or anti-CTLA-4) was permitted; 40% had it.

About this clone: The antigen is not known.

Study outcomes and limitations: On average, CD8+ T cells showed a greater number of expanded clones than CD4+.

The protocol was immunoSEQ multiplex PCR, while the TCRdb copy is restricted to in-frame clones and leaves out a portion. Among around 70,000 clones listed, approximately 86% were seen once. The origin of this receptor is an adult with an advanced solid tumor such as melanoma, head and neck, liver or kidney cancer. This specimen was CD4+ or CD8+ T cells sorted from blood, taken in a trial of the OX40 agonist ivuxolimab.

CDR3 in DNA: TGTGCCAGCAGTTACTCCCAGCCCCAGCATTTT. As protein: CASSYSQPQHF. The chain is built from TRBV28 and TRBJ1-5, with unresolved D. The CDR3 covers 11 residues. V was trimmed by 4 bases and J by 7 bases, leaving 5 bases between them. Looked up from germline, CDR1 is MDHEN and CDR2 is SYDVKM.